This T cell receptor beta chain is from a study of blood T cell repertoires in COVID-19. Source study methods: Estimates of nucleated cell counts were drawn from the amplification of reference gene primers. Data came from immunoSEQ multiplex PCR; TCRdb stores just in-frame clones and leaves some out. V, J and clone size reflect that table, while D and trimming were determined from the DNA. The sample shows approximately 160,000 clones, around 88% of them seen only once. This clone was found once. Germline loops: CDR1 LNHDA, CDR2 SQIVND (reference sequence). The CDR3 spans 14 residues. Trimming removed 1 base at V and 1 base at J, with 5 bases between. Living in under 30 US areas, the participants were between roughly 18 and 89 years of age. Cohort assignment relied on participant-reported clinical history.

This TCR derives from a woman aged 45-59 years in a cohort exposed to, infected with or recovered from COVID-19 (not recorded which). The chain joins TRBV19 to TRBJ1-5; D is ambiguous. The sequencing input was PBMCs or T cells enriched from blood (not recorded which). The CDR3 is CASSIAESNQPQHF. In nucleotides, the CDR3 is TGTGCCAGTAGTATAGCAGAAAGCAATCAGCCCCAGCATTTT.